This T cell receptor beta chain is from a study of blood T cell repertoires in COVID-19. Sequencing used immunoSEQ multiplex PCR; TCRdb keeps in-frame clones, though not all of them. This repertoire shows some 97,000 clones, 90% found once; its top ten account for 1.7%. The source is a man between 60 and 75 years old with acute or convalescent COVID-19. The sequencing input was peripheral blood.

The CDR3 loop reads CASSLEGGRKLFF. The CDR3, as DNA: TGTGCCAGCAGCTTAGAAGGGGGAAGGAAACTGTTTTTT. The genes are TRBV7-2 and TRBJ1-4; a possible D gene is TRBD1 (6 bases). The CDR3 spans 13 residues. Germline V lookup: CDR1 SGHTA, CDR2 FQGNSA. V lost 1 base, J lost 11 bases, and 11 bases lay in between. The whole variable domain, filled in from reference TRBV7-2 and TRBJ1-4, reads GAGVSQSPSNKVTEKGKDVELRCDPISGHTALYWYRQSLGQGLEFLIYFQGNSAPDKSGLPSDRFSAERTGGSVSTLTIQRTQQEDSAVYLCASSLEGGRKLFFGSGTQLSVL.